The 20 T cell receptor beta chains given below trace back to one sample, sequenced in a study of T cells in Graves' hyperthyroidism and ophthalmopathy. Researchers took RNA transcripts and amplified the TCR beta CDR3 regions from them. Initially, a first-round RT-PCR of the TCR CDR3 employed the HTBI primer set. TCRdb re-analysed the multiplex PCR reads in MiXCR, keeping a single row per CDR3 protein. Of around 400,000 distinct CDR3 sequences listed, more than 20% are singletons. The sample was blood. These receptors all come from a middle-aged man with Graves' hyperthyroidism.

This clonotype turned up a few times. The chain is built from TRBV28 and TRBJ2-2; no clear D gene. From germline, CDR1 is MDHEN and CDR2 SYDVKM. V lost 10 bases and J lost 9, with 15 bases in between. The length of the CDR3 is 12 residues. The CDR3 coding sequence is TGTGCCACCTCCCTCTCCCGCAGGGAGCTGTTTTTT. Encoded protein: CATSLSRRELFF.

This clonotype was seen more than once but under ten times. This chain connects TRBV12-3 or TRBV12-4 to TRBJ2-1; 8 nucleotides agree with TRBD1. CDR3 size: 13 residues. V was pared by 6 bases and J by 6 bases, with 4 bases of the junction left unmatched. For the CDR3, the DNA is TGTGCCAGCAGAACGACAGGGGTCAATGAGCAGTTCTTC. Amino acid sequence: CASRTTGVNEQFF.

This clonotype was found once. The chain couples TRBV15 to TRBJ1-4; a possible D gene is TRBD1 (5 bases). The CDR3 has 15 amino acids. Per germline, CDR1 LNHNV and CDR2 YYDKDF (reference sequence). Trimming shortened V by 8 bases and J by 8 bases, and 21 bases separated the two germline ends. The CDR3 DNA sequence: TGTGCCACCCGGGGGGATCTTGCTGAAAGGGAAAAACTGTTTTTT. Amino acid sequence: CATRGDLAEREKLFF.

Only a few counts were recorded for this clonotype. This chain joins TRBV27 and TRBJ2-1; D assignment may be TRBD1 or TRBD2 (5 bases each). Germline assignment: CDR1 MNHEY and CDR2 SMNVEV (reference sequence). The CDR3 has 13 amino acids. Trimming stripped 5 bases from V and 5 bases from J, with 10 bases between. The CDR3: CASSKGRNNEQFF. DNA of the CDR3: TGTGCCAGCAGTAAGGGACGCAACAATGAGCAGTTCTTC.

This clonotype has only a few counts. The CDR3 is CSVEGLGVEQFF. As DNA, the CDR3 is TGCAGCGTTGAGGGGCTGGGAGTCGAGCAGTTCTTC. This chain links TRBV29-1 with TRBJ2-1; D possibly uses TRBD1 or TRBD2 (5 bases each). Germline loops: CDR1 SQVTM, CDR2 ANQGSEA. V was cut by 3 bases and J by 10 bases, with 13 bases left in between. This CDR3 is built from 12 residues.

This clonotype was seen a few times. V usage is TRBV6-4 and J usage is TRBJ1-1, with no clear D. This CDR3 has 17 residues. V was trimmed by 5 bases and J by 0 bases, leaving 19 bases between them. Germline V CDR1 and CDR2: MRHNA, SNTAGT. The CDR3 DNA follows: TGTGCCAGCAGTTACGACGCGGTCGGCAGATTGAACACTGAAGCTTTCTTT. This translates into CASSYDAVGRLNTEAFF.

The rearrangement links TRBV19 to TRBJ2-7; 11 bases are shared with TRBD2. J was trimmed by 2 bases and V by 3 bases; bases with no gene match: 3. CDR1 LNHDA and CDR2 SQIVND come from the germline V gene (reference sequence). This CDR3 spans 15 amino acids. The CDR3 loop reads CASSMFSGRAYEQYF. For the CDR3, the DNA is TGTGCCAGTAGTATGTTTAGCGGGAGGGCCTACGAGCAGTACTTC. The whole variable domain, remainder taken from reference TRBV19 and TRBJ2-7, is DGGITQSPKYLFRKEGQNVTLSCEQNLNHDAMYWYRQDPGQGLRLIYYSQIVNDFQKGDIAEGYSVSREKKESFPLTVTSAQKNPTAFYLCASSMFSGRAYEQYFGPGTRLTVT.

The J gene is TRBJ2-7, the V gene TRBV11-2; perhaps TRBD1 as D (7 bases). The CDR3 contains 18 residues. V lost 5 bases and J lost 4, with 27 bases in between. Germline V gene sequence: CDR1 SGHAT, CDR2 FQNNGV. The CDR3 reads CASSEGDWTQGVRYEQYF. Written as DNA, the CDR3 is TGTGCCAGCAGCGAGGGGGACTGGACGCAGGGGGTTCGGTACGAGCAGTACTTC. Complete variable domain (other parts from reference TRBV11-2 and TRBJ2-7): EAGVAQSPRYKIIEKRQSVAFWCNPISGHATLYWYQQILGQGPKLLIQFQNNGVVDDSQLPKDRFSAERLKGVDSTLKIQPAKLEDSAVYLCASSEGDWTQGVRYEQYFGPGTRLTVT.

V is TRBV28 and J is TRBJ2-2, with 7 bases that match TRBD2. CDR1 is MDHEN, CDR2 SYDVKM, per germline. This CDR3 is 15 amino acids long. J lost 4 bases, V lost 5 bases, and 7 bases had no gene match. CDR3 DNA sequence: TGTGCCAGCAGTCCTGGCGGGAGATTCACCGGGGAGCTGTTTTTT. Translating it yields CASSPGGRFTGELFF. Complete variable domain (other parts from reference TRBV28 and TRBJ2-2): DVKVTQSSRYLVKRTGEKVFLECVQDMDHENMFWYRQDPGLGLRLIYFSYDVKMKEKGDIPEGYSVSREKKERFSLILESASTNQTSMYLCASSPGGRFTGELFFGEGSRLTVL.

In its sample, this clonotype was seen many times. The chain combines TRBV12-3 or TRBV12-4 with TRBJ2-1; D call uncertain. The CDR3 has 12 residues. The germline V and J ends were trimmed by 6 bases and 6 bases, with 9 bases remaining between them. The CDR3 DNA reads TGTGCCAGCAGCCTATTTGGCAATGAGCAGTTCTTC. The encoded protein is CASSLFGNEQFF.

This clonotype has just a few counts. V is TRBV24-1 and J is TRBJ2-1; TRBD2 agrees at 8 bases. V lost 0 bases to trimming and J lost 9 bases; unmatched junction nucleotides: 15. This CDR3 has 18 residues. The germline V gene encodes CDR1 KGHDR and CDR2 SFDVKD. This CDR3 reads CATSDLQPLGRGGSEQFF. CDR3 bases: TGTGCCACCAGTGATTTGCAACCCCTAGGACGGGGGGGGAGTGAGCAGTTCTTC.

The chain links TRBV4-2 to TRBJ1-1, with a tentative D call TRBD1 (6 bases). The CDR3 spans 17 residues. The V end was cut by 4 bases, the J end by 0 bases, with 18 bases between. In germline, CDR1 is LGHNA, CDR2 YNFKEQ. CDR3 sequence (DNA): TGTGCCAGCAGCCCGCACCGACTGACAGGTATGAACACTGAAGCTTTCTTT. Its protein product is CASSPHRLTGMNTEAFF.

This clonotype came up a few times. The chain links TRBV12-3 or TRBV12-4 to TRBJ2-7; no clear D. This CDR3 region has 13 residues. The V gene lost 3 bases and the J gene lost 4 bases, with 10 bases spanning the gap. The CDR3: CASSFQIPYEQYF. Written as DNA, the CDR3 is TGTGCCAGCAGTTTTCAGATCCCTTACGAGCAGTACTTC.

This sequence joins TRBV12-3 or TRBV12-4 and TRBJ2-1; D gene ambiguous. The CDR3 sequence is 14 residues long. Trimming stripped 2 bases from V and 4 bases from J, with 9 bases between. This CDR3 is CASSLFSAYNEQFF. The CDR3 nucleotides read TGTGCCAGCAGTTTATTCAGCGCTTACAATGAGCAGTTCTTC.

In its sample, this clonotype was seen a few times. This rearrangement joins TRBV7-2 to TRBJ1-1; D gene unclear. V lost 1 base and J 8 bases, leaving 8 bases between the germline ends. The CDR3 sequence is 12 residues long. Germline assignment: CDR1 SGHTA and CDR2 FQGNSA. CDR3 sequence: CASSLGRYEAFF. For the CDR3, the DNA is TGTGCCAGCAGCTTAGGAAGGTACGAAGCTTTCTTT.

A remark on this clonotype: One end of the junction fails to match germline, which may point to a read error. The J gene is TRBJ1-5, the V gene TRBV7-2, with 9 positions matching TRBD1. CDR3 length: 15 amino acids. CDR1 is SGHTA, CDR2 FQGNSA, per germline. CDR3 sequence: CASSQQDRGDQPQHF. CDR3 DNA sequence: TGCGCCAGCAGCCAACAGGACAGGGGAGATCAGCCCCAGCATTTT.

The V and J genes are TRBV7-9 and TRBJ2-2; unclear D gene. In germline, CDR1 is SEHNR, CDR2 FQNEAQ (reference sequence). Trimming shortened V by 4 bases and J by 7 bases, and 10 bases separated the two germline ends. The CDR3 consists of 13 residues. The CDR3 coding sequence is TGTGCCAGCAGCTCTACAGCAGACGGGGAGCTGTTTTTT. Encoded protein: CASSSTADGELFF.

The rearrangement links TRBV20-1 to TRBJ2-5; 13 nucleotides align to TRBD2. This CDR3 region has 17 residues. J lost 4 bases, V lost 0 bases, and 8 bases had no gene match. Germline loops: CDR1 DFQATT, CDR2 SNEGSKA (reference sequence). The CDR3 here is CSARDYELAGGGETQYF. The CDR3 DNA follows: TGCAGTGCTAGAGATTACGAACTAGCGGGAGGGGGAGAGACCCAGTACTTC.

The rearrangement joins TRBV29-1 to TRBJ1-1; possible D gene TRBD1, 6 bases. In germline, CDR1 is SQVTM, CDR2 ANQGSEA. This CDR3 has 12 amino acids. V was shortened by 6 bases and J by 5 bases, with 13 bases between the two germline ends. The DNA of the CDR3 is TGCAGCGTGGACAGAAGAGGAACTGAAGCTTTCTTT. This sequence encodes CSVDRRGTEAFF.

The chain is built from TRBV7-8 and TRBJ2-2, with 7 bases aligning to TRBD2. CDR3 length: 17 amino acids. CDR1 and CDR2 from the germline V gene are SGHVS and FQNEAQ. Trimming removed 3 bases from V and 2 bases from J; junction bases left unmatched: 9. The CDR3 sequence is CASSFTQGTTNTGELFF. In DNA form, the CDR3 reads TGTGCCAGCAGCTTCACCCAAGGGACTACTAACACCGGGGAGCTGTTTTTT.